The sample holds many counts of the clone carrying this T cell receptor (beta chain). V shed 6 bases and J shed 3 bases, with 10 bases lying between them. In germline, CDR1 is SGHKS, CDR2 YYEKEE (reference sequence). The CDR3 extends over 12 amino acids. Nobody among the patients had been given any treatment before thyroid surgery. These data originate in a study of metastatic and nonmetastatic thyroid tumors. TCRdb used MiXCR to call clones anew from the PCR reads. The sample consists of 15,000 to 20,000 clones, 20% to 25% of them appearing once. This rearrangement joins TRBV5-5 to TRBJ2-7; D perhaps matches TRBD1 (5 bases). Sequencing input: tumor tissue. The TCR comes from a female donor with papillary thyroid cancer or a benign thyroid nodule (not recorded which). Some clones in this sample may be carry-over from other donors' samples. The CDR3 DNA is TGTGCCAGCAAAGGGGAACGCTACGAGCAGTACTTC. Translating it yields CASKGERYEQYF.